Sequencing of this T cell receptor (beta chain) was carried out in a study of blood T cell repertoires in COVID-19. The wider study: Donors in the United States, Italy and Spain gave samples during acute or convalescent COVID-19. Sources were T cells, B-cell-depleted T cells, or PBMCs; the material itself was cDNA or gDNA.

This clone was counted a single time. In the original workflow: Estimates of nucleated cell counts were drawn from the amplification of reference gene primers. Data came from immunoSEQ multiplex PCR; TCRdb stores just in-frame clones and leaves some out. The DNA gave D and trimming, while V, J and clone size come from that table. The repertoire holds more than 100,000 clones, with roughly 80% as singletons. The CDR3 runs 16 residues. The V gene end was trimmed by 0 bases and the J gene end by 3 bases; junction bases not matched to a gene: 3. From germline, CDR1 is MGHRA and CDR2 YSYEKL. V gene TRBV4-1 combines with J gene TRBJ2-1; TRBD2 matches at 9 bases. The clonotype originates from a human donor in a cohort sampled during active COVID-19. Sequencing was carried out using peripheral blood. The DNA for the CDR3 is TGCGCCAGCAGCCAAGAGCAAGCGGGGGGCTACAATGAGCAGTTCTTC. The encoded protein is CASSQEQAGGYNEQFF.